Listed below are T cell receptor beta chains from one sample, sequenced in a study of T cell responses to AZD1222 COVID-19 vaccine. TCRdb's copy holds only in-frame clones and misses some; the assay was immunoSEQ multiplex PCR. This sample has approximately 140,000 clones, with 80% to 95% found just once. The sequenced sample was peripheral blood, obtained 28 days after the second AZD1222 dose. The source of these receptors is an adult who received the AZD1222 COVID-19 vaccine. CDR3s include the opening cysteine and the closing phenylalanine or tryptophan. The D gene is left open where the match is weak.

v_gene,d_gene,CDR3aa
TRBV7-9,NA,CASSQRSAQPQHF
TRBV2,TRBD2,CASSEGLAGEMSEQFF
TRBV29-1,TRBD1,CSVESGTGAEQYF
TRBV11-2,NA,CASSLGAAGEQYF
TRBV6-5,NA,CASSGRDFDSDTQYF
TRBV2,NA,CASKRGIGNTGELFF
TRBV14,NA,CASSWDSTTGELFF
TRBV7-9,NA,CASSFGGPPVEKLFF
TRBV5-1,TRBD2,CASSHGTSGYEQYF
TRBV6-2/TRBV6-3,NA,CASSYPPTEAFF
TRBV21-1,NA,CASSTWGRKTNGYTF
TRBV4-1,NA,CASSQERYSGNTIYF
TRBV19,TRBD2,CASSMGLAGGSRNTQYF
TRBV10-3,TRBD2,CATAPGTINEQFF
TRBV6-5,TRBD1,CASSLGQGARGYTF
TRBV5-1,NA,CASTRNPGFDEQYF
TRBV4-1,NA,CASSQGEVGSNTEAFF
TRBV19,TRBD2,CASSTSGSWGYTGELFF
TRBV24-1,TRBD2,CATSDVLGREPDNEQFF
TRBV9,NA,CASSIGTRGLKETQYF
TRBV7-9,NA,CASSLRQPNEKLFF
TRBV18,NA,CASSPPSERRTDTQYF
TRBV6-5,TRBD1,CASSYGKGARNTEAFF
TRBV11-2,NA,CASSLLRGVTGELFF
TRBV28,TRBD1,CAIGTGGYGYTF
TRBV24-1,NA,CATSDSGGRPGELFF
TRBV7-2,NA,CASSAAMDNEQFF
TRBV7-2,NA,CASSPWVGGPNTEAFF
TRBV7-9,NA,CASSLEGFGVQETQYF
TRBV5-1,NA,CASSRNDRRDRREQFF
TRBV30,TRBD2,CAGEREYRYEQYF
TRBV19,TRBD1,CASSIPDRVYTGELFF
TRBV19,TRBD2,CASSIRGLAGKETQYF
TRBV5-1,TRBD2,CANLAGRYNEQFF
TRBV10-2,NA,CASSDEGMVIAEAFF
TRBV28,TRBD2,CASTLGGRIYNEQFF
TRBV25-1,NA,CASSAFLGGRLYGYTF
TRBV21-1,NA,CASSDPASYEQYF